A single sample gave rise to the 30 T cell receptor beta chains below, sequenced in a study of control samples from healthy donors and cancer patients. Sequencing used immunoSEQ multiplex PCR; TCRdb keeps in-frame clones, though not all of them. The sample features approximately 190,000 clones, with less than 2.5% in its top ten. The sample comprised blood. The receptors here all came from a woman in her thirties in good health.

The CDR3 here is CASSWGQALSHEQYF. As DNA, the CDR3 is TGTGCCAGCAGCTGGGGCCAGGCACTAAGCCACGAGCAGTACTTC. The V call is TRBV6-5, the J call TRBJ2-7, with D possibly TRBD1 on 5 matching bases. This CDR3 region has 15 residues. The V gene's germline CDR1 is MNHEY and CDR2 SVGAGI. V lost 6 bases and J lost 5, with 20 bases in between.

The J gene is TRBJ1-4, the V gene TRBV12-5; tentative D call: TRBD1 (5 bases). The CDR3 is made up of 16 amino acids. Germline loops: CDR1 LGHNT, CDR2 FRNRAP. V was clipped by 6 bases and J by 4 bases, with 18 bases between them. CDR3 amino acids: CASGAGRGPINEKLFF. DNA of the CDR3: TGTGCTAGTGGCGCTGGCCGGGGACCCATTAATGAAAAACTGTTTTTT.

The V call is TRBV6-5, the J call TRBJ1-1; no clear D. CDR3 length: 14 residues. V lost 7 bases and J 0 bases, leaving 12 bases between the germline ends. Germline V lookup: CDR1 MNHEY, CDR2 SVGAGI. CDR3 nucleotide sequence: TGTGCCAGCACCCCAGGCGGGTTGAACACTGAAGCTTTCTTT. Protein product: CASTPGGLNTEAFF.

The gene calls are TRBV9 and TRBJ2-1, with 13 bases fitting TRBD2. This CDR3 has 15 amino acids. The V segment lost 4 bases and the J segment 4 bases; nucleotides outside the gene matches: 2. The germline CDR1 and CDR2 sequences are SGDLS and YYNGEE. CDR3 amino acids: CASSTTSGGYNEQFF. CDR3 coding DNA: TGTGCCAGCAGCACGACTAGCGGGGGGTACAATGAGCAGTTCTTC.

This rearrangement joins TRBV5-1 to TRBJ1-5, with 7 nucleotides matching TRBD1. The CDR3 has 15 amino acids. V lost 4 bases, J lost 1 base, and 5 bases stayed unmatched. Germline V gives CDR1 SGHRS, CDR2 YFSETQ. The CDR3 loop reads CASSPGQTSNQPQHF. CDR3 sequence (DNA): TGCGCCAGCAGCCCGGGACAGACGAGCAATCAGCCCCAGCATTTT.

The chain links TRBV7-9 to TRBJ2-2, with 7 nucleotides matching TRBD1. CDR3 size: 13 residues. Per the germline V gene, CDR1 is SEHNR and CDR2 is FQNEAQ (reference sequence). After removal of 4 bases from V and 4 bases from J, the junction contained 0 bases not matched to a gene. CDR3 nucleotides: TGTGCCAGCAGCTCAGGGGGCACCGGGGAGCTGTTTTTT. It translates to CASSSGGTGELFF.

The rearrangement uses TRBV29-1 and TRBJ1-2, with D perhaps TRBD1 (6 bases). The CDR3 consists of 15 residues. V dropped 4 bases and J dropped 3 bases, with 18 bases sitting between them. Per the germline V gene, CDR1 is SQVTM and CDR2 is ANQGSEA. CDR3 in amino acids: CSVVFRRGDHYGYTF. For the CDR3, the DNA is TGCAGCGTTGTATTTCGCAGGGGCGATCACTATGGCTACACCTTC.

The chain employs TRBV7-2 and TRBJ1-5, with TRBD1 as a possible D gene (5 bases). Between the trimmed V and J ends, which lost 7 bases and 3 bases, there was a span of 16 bases. CDR3 size: 15 residues. Germline assignment: CDR1 SGHTA and CDR2 FQGNSA. CDR3 protein: CASTSSGGYNQPQHF. For the CDR3, the DNA is TGTGCCAGCACCTCGTCCGGGGGGTACAATCAGCCCCAGCATTTT.

The V and J genes are TRBV27 and TRBJ2-7, with 9 positions matching TRBD2. The CDR3 spans 16 residues. The V and J ends lost 1 base and 0 bases, in that order; junction bases with no gene match: 4. Germline CDR1 MNHEY, CDR2 SMNVEV (reference sequence). As DNA, the CDR3 is TGTGCCAGCAGTTTATTAGCGGGGGAAAACTCCTACGAGCAGTACTTC. Amino acids: CASSLLAGENSYEQYF.

This rearrangement joins TRBV5-5 to TRBJ2-3; no definite D call. V dropped 4 bases and J dropped 3 bases, with 9 bases sitting between them. The CDR3 runs 13 residues. The germline CDR1 and CDR2 sequences are SGHKS and YYEKEE (reference sequence). The CDR3 coding sequence is TGTGCCAGCAGCCCCTTTACGACAGATACGCAGTATTTT. The encoded protein is CASSPFTTDTQYF.

The chain joins TRBV30 to TRBJ1-6; D call uncertain. The V end lost 3 bases, the J end lost 0 bases, and 3 bases lay between the germline ends. The germline CDR1 and CDR2 sequences are GTSNPN and SVGIG (reference sequence). CDR3 length: 13 amino acids. CDR3 loop: CAWRSSYNSPLHF. The CDR3 region has the DNA TGTGCCTGGAGAAGCTCCTATAATTCACCCCTCCACTTT.

Remarks on this clone: A read error may account for a junction end that differs from germline. V and J are TRBV6-1 and TRBJ1-2, with TRBD1 as a possible D gene (6 bases). CDR3 size: 14 residues. In germline, CDR1 is MNHNS, CDR2 SASEGT. The CDR3 protein is CASSEKGGVYGYIF. DNA for the CDR3: TGTGCCAGCAGTGAAAAGGGGGGAGTCTATGGCTACATCTTC.

This chain links TRBV4-1 with TRBJ1-4, with a possible D match to TRBD1 (5 bases). Trimming shortened V by 2 bases and J by 10 bases, and 11 bases separated the two germline ends. This CDR3 has 13 amino acids. CDR1 and CDR2 from the germline V gene are MGHRA and YSYEKL. Here the CDR3 reads CASSQLHQGKLFF. CDR3 DNA: TGCGCCAGCAGCCAATTGCATCAGGGAAAACTGTTTTTT.

The genes are TRBV28 and TRBJ2-7, with D possibly TRBD2 on 6 matching bases. CDR1 and CDR2 from the germline V gene are MDHEN and SYDVKM. Trimming shortened V by 3 bases and J by 0 bases, and 15 bases separated the two germline ends. The CDR3 contains 16 residues. As DNA, the CDR3 is TGTGCCAGCAGTTTTAACCTAGCGAGGCCCTCCTACGAGCAGTACTTC. Translated, it gives CASSFNLARPSYEQYF. The whole variable domain, remainder taken from reference TRBV28 and TRBJ2-7, is DVKVTQSSRYLVKRTGEKVFLECVQDMDHENMFWYRQDPGLGLRLIYFSYDVKMKEKGDIPEGYSVSREKKERFSLILESASTNQTSMYLCASSFNLARPSYEQYFGPGTRLTVT.

The rearrangement links TRBV5-1 to TRBJ1-2; 9 bases fit TRBD1. J gave up 8 bases and V 3 bases, and 8 bases lay outside the gene matches. This CDR3 region has 14 residues. Germline V gene data show CDR1 as SGHRS and CDR2 as YFSETQ. The CDR3 spells CASSSIQGARGYTF. The CDR3 bases are TGCGCCAGCAGCTCGATACAGGGGGCTCGGGGCTACACCTTC.

The J gene is TRBJ1-1, the V gene TRBV2, with D possibly TRBD1 on 5 matching bases. Germline V lookup: CDR1 SNHLY, CDR2 FYNNEI. The CDR3 contains 13 residues. Trimming removed 7 bases at V and 7 bases at J, with 16 bases between. The CDR3 reads CASIRQGTGEAFF. The CDR3 bases are TGTGCCAGCATCCGGCAGGGAACGGGTGAAGCTTTCTTT. Full variable domain (remainder filled in from reference TRBV2 and TRBJ1-1): EPEVTQTPSHQVTQMGQEVILRCVPISNHLYFYWYRQILGQKVEFLVSFYNNEISEKSEIFDDQFSVERPDGSNFTLKIRSTKLEDSAMYFCASIRQGTGEAFFGQGTRLTVV.

The V gene is TRBV5-1, the J gene TRBJ2-7; possible D gene TRBD2, 5 bases. Deletions cut 1 base from V and 2 bases from J, with 10 bases between. CDR3 size: 14 residues. The germline V gene encodes CDR1 SGHRS and CDR2 YFSETQ. In DNA, the CDR3 is TGCGCCAGCAGCTTGTTCGGGGAAGCCTACGAGCAGTACTTC. Translating gives CASSLFGEAYEQYF.

The V call is TRBV15, the J call TRBJ1-3; D not certain. Germline assignment: CDR1 LNHNV and CDR2 YYDKDF (reference sequence). CDR3 size: 18 residues. With 0 bases removed from V and 0 bases from J, the gap between germline ends came to 15 bases. CDR3 nucleotides: TGTGCCACCAGCAGAGATCGCCCGATTAATTACTCTGGAAACACCATATATTTT. Residues: CATSRDRPINYSGNTIYF. The whole variable domain, filled in from reference TRBV15 and TRBJ1-3, reads DAMVIQNPRYQVTQFGKPVTLSCSQTLNHNVMYWYQQKSSQAPKLLFHYYDKDFNNEADTPDNFQSRRPNTSFCFLDIRSPGLGDTAMYLCATSRDRPINYSGNTIYFGEGSWLTVV.

This chain uses TRBV28 with TRBJ1-2; D remains unclear. Per the germline V gene, CDR1 is MDHEN and CDR2 is SYDVKM. The CDR3 spans 13 residues. V was cut by 3 bases and J by 1 base, with 6 bases left in between. CDR3 coding DNA: TGTGCCAGCAGTTTTAATCATAACTATGGCTACACCTTC. It codes for CASSFNHNYGYTF.

This chain uses TRBV18 with TRBJ1-1, with a tentative D call TRBD1 (6 bases). The CDR3 totals 16 residues. Trimming removed 0 bases at V and 4 bases at J, with 15 bases between. Germline V gives CDR1 KGHSH, CDR2 LQKENI. The DNA of the CDR3 is TGTGCCAGCTCACCACCGCCTGCAGGGGTGAGCACTGAAGCTTTCTTT. Protein product: CASSPPPAGVSTEAFF. The entire variable domain, with the rest obtained from reference TRBV18 and TRBJ1-1, is as follows: NAGVMQNPRHLVRRRGQEARLRCSPMKGHSHVYWYRQLPEEGLKFMVYLQKENIIDESGMPKERFSAEFPKEGPSILRIQQVVRGDSAAYFCASSPPPAGVSTEAFFGQGTRLTVV.

The rearrangement joins TRBV19 to TRBJ2-5, with D maybe TRBD2 (5 bases). CDR3 length equals 17 residues. From germline, CDR1 is LNHDA and CDR2 SQIVND (reference sequence). Trimming left V 4 bases short and J 2 bases short, with 20 bases between. CDR3 bases: TGTGCCAGTAGTACACGGATGGGTTACACTAGGCAAGAGACCCAGTACTTC. This codes for CASSTRMGYTRQETQYF.

The chain carries TRBV21-1 and TRBJ1-1. TRBV21-1 is a pseudogene locus. The CDR3 length is 14 residues. CDR3 region: CASSKVGDSVEAFF. In DNA form, the CDR3 reads TGTGCCAGCAGCAAAGTCGGGGATTCTGTTGAAGCTTTCTTT.

The chain uses TRBV28 and TRBJ1-3, with D possibly being TRBD1 (6 bases). The V and J ends lost 5 bases and 3 bases respectively, with 23 bases between them. The germline V gene has CDR1 MDHEN and CDR2 SYDVKM. The CDR3 loop spans 18 amino acids. This CDR3 reads CASSPLGGADLYGNTIYF. As DNA, the CDR3 is TGTGCCAGCAGTCCCCTGGGGGGCGCGGATCTCTATGGAAACACCATATATTTT.

The chain carries TRBV5-4 and TRBJ2-1; D unclear. CDR3 length: 12 residues. Trimming left V 5 bases short and J 9 bases short, with 12 bases between. The germline V gene encodes CDR1 SGHNT and CDR2 YYREEE (reference sequence). The CDR3 loop is CASSFGDLEQFF. In DNA form, the CDR3 reads TGTGCCAGCAGTTTTGGAGACCTTGAGCAGTTCTTC. Full variable domain (rest looked up from reference TRBV5-4 and TRBJ2-1): ETGVTQSPTHLIKTRGQQVTLRCSSQSGHNTVSWYQQALGQGPQFIFQYYREEENGRGNFPPRFSGLQFPNYSSELNVNALELDDSALYLCASSFGDLEQFFGPGTRLTVL.

The J gene is TRBJ2-1, the V gene TRBV7-9; D gene unclear. The CDR3 runs 14 residues. Germline V gives CDR1 SEHNR, CDR2 FQNEAQ (reference sequence). V lost 5 bases and J 0 bases, leaving 8 bases between the germline ends. CDR3 region: CASSPAASYNEQFF. CDR3 DNA sequence: TGTGCCAGCAGCCCGGCGGCCTCCTACAATGAGCAGTTCTTC.

The CDR3 loop reads CSASQGNSPLHF. As DNA, the CDR3 is TGCAGTGCTAGTCAGGGTAATTCACCCCTCCACTTT. This sequence joins TRBV20-1 and TRBJ1-6; D may be TRBD1 (5 bases). V lost 3 bases and J 6 bases, leaving 6 bases between the germline ends. From germline, CDR1 is DFQATT and CDR2 SNEGSKA (reference sequence). The CDR3 runs 12 residues.

The chain uses TRBV11-2 and TRBJ2-7; 8 nucleotides agree with TRBD1. The V and J ends lost 5 bases and 13 bases, in that order; junction bases with no gene match: 10. From germline, CDR1 is SGHAT and CDR2 FQNNGV. The CDR3 length is 12 residues. For the CDR3, the DNA is TGTGCCAGCAGCCTAAACCGGGACAGGTTCTACTTC. Protein product: CASSLNRDRFYF.

This chain connects TRBV5-4 to TRBJ2-3; 9 nucleotides line up with TRBD1. The CDR3 consists of 18 residues. V gave up 2 bases and J gave up 4 bases; unmatched junction bases: 14. Germline V lookup: CDR1 SGHNT, CDR2 YYREEE (reference sequence). The CDR3 DNA reads as TGTGCCAGCAGCTTTACCCGGGACAGGGTTCTTTGGTCAGATACGCAGTATTTT. Translation gives CASSFTRDRVLWSDTQYF.

With regard to this clone: An end of the junction differs from the germline gene, which may be a read error. J is TRBJ1-2 and V is TRBV28; possibly TRBD1 for D (5 bases). The CDR3 has 14 residues. Germline-derived CDR1 and CDR2 are MDHEN and SYDVKM. The CDR3 region has the DNA TGTGCCAGCAGTTTGTCGGACAATACCTATAAAGTTCACTTC. It encodes CASSLSDNTYKVHF.

This chain uses TRBV2 with TRBJ1-2, with D tentatively TRBD1 (5 bases). CDR3 size: 12 residues. The V end was cut by 3 bases, the J end by 8 bases, with 10 bases between. CDR1 and CDR2 from the germline V gene are SNHLY and FYNNEI. The CDR3 spells CASSESGGGYTF. CDR3 sequence (DNA): TGTGCCAGCAGTGAGTCTGGGGGAGGCTACACCTTC.